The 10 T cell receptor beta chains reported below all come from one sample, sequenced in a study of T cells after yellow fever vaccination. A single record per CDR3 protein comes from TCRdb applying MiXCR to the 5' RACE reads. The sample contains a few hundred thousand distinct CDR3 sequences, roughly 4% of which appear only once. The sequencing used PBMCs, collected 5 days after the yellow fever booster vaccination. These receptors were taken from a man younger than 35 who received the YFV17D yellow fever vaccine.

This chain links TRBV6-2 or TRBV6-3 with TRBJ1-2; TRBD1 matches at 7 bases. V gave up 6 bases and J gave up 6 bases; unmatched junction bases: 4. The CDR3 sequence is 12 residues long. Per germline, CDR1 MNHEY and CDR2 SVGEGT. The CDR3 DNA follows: TGTGCCAGCAGAGGGACAGCCCATGGCTACACCTTC. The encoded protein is CASRGTAHGYTF.

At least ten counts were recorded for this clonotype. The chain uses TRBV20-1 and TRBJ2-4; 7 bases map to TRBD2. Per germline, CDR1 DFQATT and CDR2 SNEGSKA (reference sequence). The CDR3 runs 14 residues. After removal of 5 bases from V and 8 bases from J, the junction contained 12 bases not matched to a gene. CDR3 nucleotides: TGCAGTGCTGCCTCTAGCGGCCCGGGGGACATTCAGTACTTC. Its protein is CSAASSGPGDIQYF.

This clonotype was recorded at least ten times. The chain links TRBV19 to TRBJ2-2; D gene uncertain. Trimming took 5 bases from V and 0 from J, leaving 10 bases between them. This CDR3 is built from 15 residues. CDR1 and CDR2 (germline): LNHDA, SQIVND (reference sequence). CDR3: CASSSHPANTGELFF. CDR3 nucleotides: TGTGCCAGTAGTTCACACCCCGCGAACACCGGGGAGCTGTTTTTT.

The CDR3 spells CASSPGQQGVGTEAFF. The CDR3 coding sequence is TGTGCCAGCTCACCGGGGCAACAGGGGGTTGGAACTGAAGCTTTCTTT. This sequence joins TRBV18 and TRBJ1-1; 8 bases are a match to TRBD1. This CDR3 region has 16 residues. CDR1 and CDR2 from the germline V gene are KGHSH and LQKENI. After removal of 3 bases from V and 5 bases from J, the junction contained 11 bases not matched to a gene.

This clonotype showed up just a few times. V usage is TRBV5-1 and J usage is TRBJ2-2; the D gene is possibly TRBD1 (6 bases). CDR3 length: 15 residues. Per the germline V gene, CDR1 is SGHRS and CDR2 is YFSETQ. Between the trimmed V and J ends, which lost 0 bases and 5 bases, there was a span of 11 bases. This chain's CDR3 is CASSLVGRGTGELFF. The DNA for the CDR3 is TGCGCCAGCAGCTTGGTTGGCAGGGGAACCGGGGAGCTGTTTTTT.

The CDR3 bases are TGCGCCAGCAGCTATAGCGGGGGGGCCCAGGGTGAGCAGTTCTTC. Residues: CASSYSGGAQGEQFF. V and J are TRBV4-1 and TRBJ2-1, with TRBD2 matching 11 bases. The CDR3 extends over 15 amino acids. CDR1 and CDR2 (germline): MGHRA, YSYEKL. Unmatched junction bases numbered 9, after V lost 5 bases and J lost 9 bases.

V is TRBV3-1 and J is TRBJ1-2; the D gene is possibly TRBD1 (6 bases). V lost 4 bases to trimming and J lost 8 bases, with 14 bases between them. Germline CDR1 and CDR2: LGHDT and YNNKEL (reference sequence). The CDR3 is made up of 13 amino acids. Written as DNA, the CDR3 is TGTGCCAGCAGCCCACAAGCAGGGGTCGGCTACACCTTC. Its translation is CASSPQAGVGYTF.

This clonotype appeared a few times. This CDR3 reads CASSWTGSNEQFF. For the CDR3, the DNA is TGTGCCAGCAGCTGGACAGGGTCCAATGAGCAGTTCTTC. The chain employs TRBV7-9 and TRBJ2-1; 8 bases agree with TRBD1. In germline, CDR1 is SEHNR, CDR2 FQNEAQ (reference sequence). With 4 bases clipped from V and 6 bases from J, the junction kept 2 bases outside the gene matches. This CDR3 is 13 amino acids long. The full variable domain, rest sourced from reference TRBV7-9 and TRBJ2-1, is DTGVSQNPRHKITKRGQNVTFRCDPISEHNRLYWYRQTLGQGPEFLTYFQNEAQLEKSRLLSDRFSAERPKGSFSTLEIQRTEQGDSAMYLCASSWTGSNEQFFGPGTRLTVL.

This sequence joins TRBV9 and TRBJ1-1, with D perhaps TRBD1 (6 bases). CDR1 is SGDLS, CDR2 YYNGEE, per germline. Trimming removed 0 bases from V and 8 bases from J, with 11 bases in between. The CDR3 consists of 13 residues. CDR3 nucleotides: TGTGCCAGCAGCGTAGCGGGGGCAGGGGAAGCTTTCTTT. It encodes CASSVAGAGEAFF.

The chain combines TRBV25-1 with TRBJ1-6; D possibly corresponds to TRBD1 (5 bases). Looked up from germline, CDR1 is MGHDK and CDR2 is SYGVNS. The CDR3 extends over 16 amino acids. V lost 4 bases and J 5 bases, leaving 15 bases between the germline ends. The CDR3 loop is CASSGFTRQHNSPLHF. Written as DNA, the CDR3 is TGTGCCAGCAGTGGTTTCACGAGACAGCATAATTCACCCCTCCACTTT.